This record covers a single T cell receptor beta chain. Its antigen is currently unknown. Around 9.4 milliliters was the volume of peripheral blood drawn from each donor. This specimen comes from a study of blood T cells in healthy people across ages. Study observations and caveats: Total diversity from one million sequenced T cells was likely underestimated. Long-lived donors had more naive CD4+ cells and higher diversity than aged donors. A strong correlation between TCR beta diversity and naive T cell percentage was seen.

Sample-barcoded 5' priming and a J-beta primer mix drove a second PCR of roughly 7 to 11 cycles. TCRdb re-called the 5' RACE reads with MiXCR, one entry per CDR3 protein. Of under 2,000,000 distinct CDR3 sequences in the sample, less than 50% were seen once. Material for sequencing was blood. The sequence was collected from a woman aged 40 to 50 in good health.

The CDR3 here is CSARDRARNEQYF. Written as DNA, the CDR3 is TGCAGTGCTAGAGATAGGGCCAGGAACGAGCAGTACTTC. The chain recombines TRBV20-1 with TRBJ2-7, with D unclear. The CDR3 is 13 amino acids. Germline-derived CDR1 and CDR2 are DFQATT and SNEGSKA (reference sequence). V lost 0 bases and J 5 bases, leaving 11 bases between the germline ends.